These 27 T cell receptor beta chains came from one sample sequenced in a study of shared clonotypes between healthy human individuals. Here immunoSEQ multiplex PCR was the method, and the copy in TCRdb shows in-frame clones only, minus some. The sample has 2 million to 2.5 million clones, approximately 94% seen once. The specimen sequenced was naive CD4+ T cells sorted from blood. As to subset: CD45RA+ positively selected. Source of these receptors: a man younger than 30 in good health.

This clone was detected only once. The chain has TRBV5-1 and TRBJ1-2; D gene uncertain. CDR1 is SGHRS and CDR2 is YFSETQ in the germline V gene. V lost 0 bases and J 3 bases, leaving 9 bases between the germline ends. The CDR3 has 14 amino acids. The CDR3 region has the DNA TGCGCCAGCAGCTTGGATGGGGTTGACTATGGCTACACCTTC. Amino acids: CASSLDGVDYGYTF. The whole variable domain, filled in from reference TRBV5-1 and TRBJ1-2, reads KAGVTQTPRYLIKTRGQQVTLSCSPISGHRSVSWYQQTPGQGLQFLFEYFSETQRNKGNFPGRFSGRQFSNSRSEMNVSTLELGDSALYLCASSLDGVDYGYTFGSGTRLTVV.

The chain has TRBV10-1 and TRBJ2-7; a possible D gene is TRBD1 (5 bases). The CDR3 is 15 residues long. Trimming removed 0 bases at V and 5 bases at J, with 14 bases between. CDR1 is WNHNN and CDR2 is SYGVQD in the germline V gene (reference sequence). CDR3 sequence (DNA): TGCGCCAGCAGTGAGTCCCCCCAGGGAACGCACGAGCAGTACTTC. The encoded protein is CASSESPQGTHEQYF.

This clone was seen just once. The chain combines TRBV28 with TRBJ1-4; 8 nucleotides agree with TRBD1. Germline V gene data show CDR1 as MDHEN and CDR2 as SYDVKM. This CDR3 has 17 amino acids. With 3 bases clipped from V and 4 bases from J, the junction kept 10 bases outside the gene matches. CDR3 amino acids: CASSFDRGVFYNEKLFF. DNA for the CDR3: TGTGCCAGCAGTTTCGACAGGGGCGTATTTTATAATGAAAAACTGTTTTTT.

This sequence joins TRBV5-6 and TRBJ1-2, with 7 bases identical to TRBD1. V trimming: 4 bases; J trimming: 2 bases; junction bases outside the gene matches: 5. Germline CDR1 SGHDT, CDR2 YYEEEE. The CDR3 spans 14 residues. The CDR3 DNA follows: TGTGCCAGCAGCCCCGCGGGACAGAACTATGGCTACACCTTC. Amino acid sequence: CASSPAGQNYGYTF.

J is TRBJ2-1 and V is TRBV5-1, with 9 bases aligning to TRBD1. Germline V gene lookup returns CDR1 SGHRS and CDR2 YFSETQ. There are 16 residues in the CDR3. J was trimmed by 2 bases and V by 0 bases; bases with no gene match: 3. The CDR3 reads CASSLETGGPYNEQFF. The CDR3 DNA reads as TGCGCCAGCAGCTTGGAAACAGGGGGCCCCTACAATGAGCAGTTCTTC.

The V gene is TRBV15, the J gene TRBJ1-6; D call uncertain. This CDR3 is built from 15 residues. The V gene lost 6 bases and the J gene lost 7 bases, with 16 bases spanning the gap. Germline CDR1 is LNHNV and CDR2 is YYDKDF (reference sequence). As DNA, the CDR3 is TGTGCCACCAGTTTAGGGTTTCTCAAAAATTCACCCCTCCACTTT. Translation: CATSLGFLKNSPLHF. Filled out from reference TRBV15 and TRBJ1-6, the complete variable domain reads DAMVIQNPRYQVTQFGKPVTLSCSQTLNHNVMYWYQQKSSQAPKLLFHYYDKDFNNEADTPDNFQSRRPNTSFCFLDIRSPGLGDTAMYLCATSLGFLKNSPLHFGNGTRLTVT.

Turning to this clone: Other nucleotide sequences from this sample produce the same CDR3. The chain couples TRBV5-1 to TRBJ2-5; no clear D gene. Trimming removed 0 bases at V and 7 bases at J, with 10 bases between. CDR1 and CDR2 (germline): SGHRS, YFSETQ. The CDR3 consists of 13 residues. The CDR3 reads CASSLEGLGTQYF. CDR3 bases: TGCGCCAGCAGCTTGGAAGGTTTGGGGACCCAGTACTTC.

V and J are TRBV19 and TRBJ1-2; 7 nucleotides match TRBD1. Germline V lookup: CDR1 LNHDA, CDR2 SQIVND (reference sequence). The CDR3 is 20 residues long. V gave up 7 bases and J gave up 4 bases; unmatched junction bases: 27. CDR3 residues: CASTTGTSGRGRDEAYGYTF. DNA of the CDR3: TGTGCCAGTACCACAGGAACCAGTGGGAGGGGGCGTGATGAGGCCTATGGCTACACCTTC.

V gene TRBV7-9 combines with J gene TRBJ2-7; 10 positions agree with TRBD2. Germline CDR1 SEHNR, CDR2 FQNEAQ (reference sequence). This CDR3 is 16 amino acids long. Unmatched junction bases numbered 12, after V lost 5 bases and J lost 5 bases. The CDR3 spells CASSTWGTSALDEQYF. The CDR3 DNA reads TGTGCCAGCAGCACGTGGGGGACTAGCGCCCTGGACGAGCAGTACTTC.

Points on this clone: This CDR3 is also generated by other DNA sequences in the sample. Here the CDR3 DNA reads TGTGCCAGCAGCTTGGCCCCGGCAGGGACTGGAAACACCATATATTTT. It specifies CASSLAPAGTGNTIYF. The chain is built from TRBV7-2 and TRBJ1-3; TRBD1 might be the D (5 bases). The V end was cut by 3 bases, the J end by 2 bases, with 14 bases between. The V gene's germline CDR1 is SGHTA and CDR2 FQGNSA. The CDR3 spans 16 residues.

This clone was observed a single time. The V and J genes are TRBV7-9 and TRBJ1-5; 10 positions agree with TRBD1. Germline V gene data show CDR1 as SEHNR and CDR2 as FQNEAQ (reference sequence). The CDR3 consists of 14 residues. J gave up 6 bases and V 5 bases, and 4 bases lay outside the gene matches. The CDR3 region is CASSGTGVGQPQHF. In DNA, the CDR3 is TGTGCCAGCAGCGGGACAGGGGTAGGTCAGCCCCAGCATTTT.

CDR3 bases: TGTGCCAGCAGCGTAGGGGAGGGAATGAACACTGAAGCTTTCTTT. As protein: CASSVGEGMNTEAFF. V gene TRBV9 combines with J gene TRBJ1-1, with unresolved D. The CDR3 length is 15 residues. Trimming pared 0 bases from V and 0 bases from J, leaving 9 bases between. CDR1 SGDLS and CDR2 YYNGEE come from the germline V gene.

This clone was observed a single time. CDR3: CASSINGRDAGELFF. DNA of the CDR3: TGTGCCAGCTCAATCAACGGGCGTGATGCCGGGGAGCTGTTTTTT. The J gene is TRBJ2-2, the V gene TRBV18; no clear D gene. In germline, CDR1 is KGHSH, CDR2 LQKENI. This CDR3 contains 15 residues. The V end was cut by 5 bases, the J end by 6 bases, with 16 bases between.

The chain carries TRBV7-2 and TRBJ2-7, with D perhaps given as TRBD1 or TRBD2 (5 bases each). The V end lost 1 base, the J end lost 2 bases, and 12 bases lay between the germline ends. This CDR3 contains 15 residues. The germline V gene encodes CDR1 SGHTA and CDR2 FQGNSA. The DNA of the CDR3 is TGTGCCAGCAGCTTAGTGGGTCCGGGACCCTACGAGCAGTACTTC. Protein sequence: CASSLVGPGPYEQYF.

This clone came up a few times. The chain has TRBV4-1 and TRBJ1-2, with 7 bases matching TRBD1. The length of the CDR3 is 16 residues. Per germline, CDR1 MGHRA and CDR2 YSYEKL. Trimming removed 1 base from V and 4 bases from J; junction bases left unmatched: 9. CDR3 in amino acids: CASSQAVQGIVYGYTF. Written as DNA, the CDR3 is TGCGCCAGCAGCCAAGCCGTACAGGGGATCGTCTATGGCTACACCTTC.

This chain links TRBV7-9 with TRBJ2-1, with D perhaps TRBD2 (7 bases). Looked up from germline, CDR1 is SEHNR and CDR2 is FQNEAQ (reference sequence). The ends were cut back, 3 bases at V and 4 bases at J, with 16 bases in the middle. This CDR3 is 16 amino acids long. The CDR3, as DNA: TGTGCCAGCAGCTTTCCAGAGGGGGGGCGATACAATGAGCAGTTCTTC. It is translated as CASSFPEGGRYNEQFF. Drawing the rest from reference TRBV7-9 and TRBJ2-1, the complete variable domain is DTGVSQNPRHKITKRGQNVTFRCDPISEHNRLYWYRQTLGQGPEFLTYFQNEAQLEKSRLLSDRFSAERPKGSFSTLEIQRTEQGDSAMYLCASSFPEGGRYNEQFFGPGTRLTVL.

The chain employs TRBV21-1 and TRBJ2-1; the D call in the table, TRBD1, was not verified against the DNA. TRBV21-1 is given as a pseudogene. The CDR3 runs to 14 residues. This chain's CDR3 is CASRDRGNCNEQFF. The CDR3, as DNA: TGTGCCAGCAGAGACAGGGGGAACTGTAATGAGCAGTTCTTC.

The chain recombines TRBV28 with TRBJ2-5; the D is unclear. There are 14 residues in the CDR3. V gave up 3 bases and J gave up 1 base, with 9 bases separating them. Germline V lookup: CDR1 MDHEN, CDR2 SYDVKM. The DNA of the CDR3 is TGTGCCAGCAGTTTCCCAGCGCTCCAAGAGACCCAGTACTTC. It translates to CASSFPALQETQYF.

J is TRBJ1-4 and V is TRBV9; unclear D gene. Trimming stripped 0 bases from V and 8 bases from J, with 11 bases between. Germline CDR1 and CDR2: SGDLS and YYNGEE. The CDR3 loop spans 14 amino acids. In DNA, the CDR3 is TGTGCCAGCAGCGTAGGGACGGGAGGCGAAAAACTGTTTTTT. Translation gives CASSVGTGGEKLFF.

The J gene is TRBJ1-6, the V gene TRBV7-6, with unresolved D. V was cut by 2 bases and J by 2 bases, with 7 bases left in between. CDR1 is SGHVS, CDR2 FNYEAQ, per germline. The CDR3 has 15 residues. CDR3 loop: CASSLPGPYNSPLHF. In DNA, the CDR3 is TGTGCCAGCAGCTTACCCGGGCCCTATAATTCACCCCTCCACTTT.

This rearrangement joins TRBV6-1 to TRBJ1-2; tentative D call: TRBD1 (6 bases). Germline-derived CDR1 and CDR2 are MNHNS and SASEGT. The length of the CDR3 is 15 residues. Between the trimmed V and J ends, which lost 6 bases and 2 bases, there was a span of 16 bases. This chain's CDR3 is CASRMDSGGNYGYTF. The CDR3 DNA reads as TGTGCCAGCAGGATGGACTCGGGGGGCAACTATGGCTACACCTTC.

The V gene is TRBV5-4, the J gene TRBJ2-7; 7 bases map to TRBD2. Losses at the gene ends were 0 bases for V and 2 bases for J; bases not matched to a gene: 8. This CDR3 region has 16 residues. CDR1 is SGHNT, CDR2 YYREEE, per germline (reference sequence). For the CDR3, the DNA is TGTGCCAGCAGCTTGGGGGGGACTACGTCTACCTACGAGCAGTACTTC. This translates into CASSLGGTTSTYEQYF.

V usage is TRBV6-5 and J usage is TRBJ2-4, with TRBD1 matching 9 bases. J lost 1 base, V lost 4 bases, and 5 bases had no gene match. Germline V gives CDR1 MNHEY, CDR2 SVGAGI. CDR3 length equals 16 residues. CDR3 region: CASSSGTGHAKNIQYF. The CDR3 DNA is TGTGCCAGCAGTTCAGGGACAGGGCACGCCAAAAACATTCAGTACTTC.

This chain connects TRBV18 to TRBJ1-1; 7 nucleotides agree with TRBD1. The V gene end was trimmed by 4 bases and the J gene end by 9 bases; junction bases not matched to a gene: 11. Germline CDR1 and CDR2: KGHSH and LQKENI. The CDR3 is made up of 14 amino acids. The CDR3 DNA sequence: TGTGCCAGCTCACGCTCCCGACAGGGAGAACAAGCTTTCTTT. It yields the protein CASSRSRQGEQAFF.

The chain's CDR3 is CASGISGREGKQYF. CDR3 DNA: TGTGCCAGCGGAATAAGCGGGAGGGAAGGCAAGCAGTACTTC. V gene TRBV7-2 combines with J gene TRBJ2-7; 10 nucleotides align to TRBD2. Germline V gene data show CDR1 as SGHTA and CDR2 as FQGNSA. The CDR3 has 14 amino acids. J gave up 8 bases and V 8 bases, and 12 bases lay outside the gene matches.

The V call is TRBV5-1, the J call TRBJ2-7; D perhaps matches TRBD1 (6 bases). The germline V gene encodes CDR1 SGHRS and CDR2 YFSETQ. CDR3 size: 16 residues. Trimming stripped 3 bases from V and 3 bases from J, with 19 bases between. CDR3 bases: TGCGCCAGCAGCTCCCAGGCGGCAGGGGCTGACTACGAGCAGTACTTC. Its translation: CASSSQAAGADYEQYF.

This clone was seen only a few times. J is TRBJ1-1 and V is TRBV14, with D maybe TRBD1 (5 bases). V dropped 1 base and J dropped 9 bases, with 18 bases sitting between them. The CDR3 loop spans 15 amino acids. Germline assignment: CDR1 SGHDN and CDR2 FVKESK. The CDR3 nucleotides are TGTGCCAGCAGCCAAGGACAGCCGGGCTTGAAAAAAGCTTTCTTT. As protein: CASSQGQPGLKKAFF. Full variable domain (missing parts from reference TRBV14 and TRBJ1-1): EAGVTQFPSHSVIEKGQTVTLRCDPISGHDNLYWYRRVMGKEIKFLLHFVKESKQDESGMPNNRFLAERTGGTYSTLKVQPAELEDSGVYFCASSQGQPGLKKAFFGQGTRLTVV.